This T cell receptor beta chain was identified in a study of blood T cell repertoires in COVID-19 (dated by TCRdb to between 2020 and 2021). The study in broad terms: The collaborator samples originated in the United States, Italy and Spain and spanned the acute and convalescent phases of COVID-19. The material from the prospective study consisted of cDNA or gDNA derived from T cells, B-cell-depleted T cells, or PBMCs. Deeply sampled blood TCRbeta repertoires from subjects exposed to, actively infected with, or recovered from COVID-19 were included in the dataset. The repertoires were made available in a free public database intended to serve as a resource for research on the immune response to SARS-CoV-2. Samples came from the ongoing ImmuneRACE study (first 160 participants) plus 1,254 subjects from 6 global collaborators. Where available, HLA class I and class II types were taken from metadata supplied by the sample provider and were not determined by assay-based typing. The sample metadata nearly always contained a de-identified subject ID, COVID-19 status, age in years and sex. Here is what the overall study found, with its caveats: The quantity of clinical and demographic metadata differed by source and by participant and was supplied without curation.

TCRbeta CDR3 regions were amplified from genomic DNA using the immunoSEQ Assay, a bias-controlled multiplex PCR. The original pipeline was this. Nucleated cell counts per sample were estimated from amplification of reference gene primers within the assay. Sequence reads were collapsed and filtered to measure the absolute abundance of every unique TCRbeta CDR3 rearrangement. For each sample, productive Simpson clonality was calculated as the square root of Simpson's diversity index across productive rearrangements. Not all clones reach the TCRdb copy of this immuneACCESS table, which keeps in-frame sequences only. Checked studies attribute under half of the gap to unresolved V genes and leave the rest unexplained. V and J calls and clone size are copied from that table; D and trimming were computed from the DNA. This sample lists fewer than 150,000 clones; about 85% were detected once. Clones ranked in the top ten supply under 2% of the sample.

The collaborating institutions used their own protocols to collect whole blood in K2EDTA tubes. Collaborator samples were shipped for TCRbeta analysis as frozen whole blood, isolated PBMCs, or DNA extracted from either sample type. For CDR1 and CDR2, the germline V gene lists MNHEY and SVGAGI. V is shortened by 0 bases, J by 8 bases, and the region joining them spans 10 bases. There are 13 amino acids in the CDR3, from cysteine to phenylalanine inclusive. Here the CDR3 DNA is all that survives: 39 bases in frame from base 1. Worth noting for this clone: It has no known antigen specificity. The input lacks base qualities; no much larger clone sits a single base away.

This chain joins TRBV6-5 to TRBJ1-1, and perhaps TRBD1 as D gene, on 5 matching bases. The sequencing sample was made of peripheral blood. The clonotype was recovered from a middle-aged man with acute or convalescent COVID-19. The CDR3 here reads CASSYSRGREAFF. The DNA is TGTGCCAGCAGTTACTCAAGGGGAAGGGAAGCTTTCTTT.